This TCR beta chain was retrieved from a study of identical twins (dated by TCRdb to about 2016). Looking at the study overall: TCR alpha and beta repertoires from monozygotic twins, unrelated adults of various ages and cord blood were deep-sequenced to test whether fetal clonotypes persist. Replicate twin experiments were performed at different times using different library preparation protocols to rule out contamination. Findings and caveats that apply to the study as a whole: Abundant cord blood beta clonotypes had fewer insertions, young adult naive repertoires showed a similar but weaker trend, and memory repertoires showed no such trend. The excess sharing between twins in beta out-of-frame sequences was weaker because fewer shared sequences reduced the signal-to-noise ratio. Compared with coincidental sharing between unrelated individuals, out-of-frame TCR alpha sequences shared between twins showed an excess of sequences with low generation probability. Zero-insertion analyses could be partly confounded by invariant T cells such as MAIT and iNKT, although diverse VJ usage argued against such confounding for most clonotypes. Because the same donors could not be followed over many years, the conclusions depended on cross-sectional statistical analysis. In monozygotic twins, recombination models systematically underestimated out-of-frame TCR alpha sharing, but the models matched the sharing seen between unrelated individuals.

All donors were healthy Caucasians. Library construction relied on 5' RACE. The reads were generated on an Illumina HiSeq 2000. A universal primer binding site was introduced by template switching, and a unique molecular identifier was present in the final cDNA, enabling accurate counting of TCR cDNA molecules. Specific primers in the conserved constant-segment region were used to synthesize first-strand cDNA for TCR alpha and beta chains. Each cDNA library was double barcoded, with a SMART-Mk sample barcode plus Illumina barcodes, to control for contamination. TruSeq adapter sequences along with Illumina sample barcodes were introduced in two successive PCR steps. The TCR alpha and beta cDNA libraries were sequenced on the Illumina HiSeq platform using custom primers. Under the source paper's analysis protocol: MiGEC was used to process raw reads and extract unique molecular identifiers, and MiXCR was used to find CDR3 positions. For each individual, recombination models were inferred using an EM algorithm with the repgenHMM and IGoR tools. Shared clonotypes were analyzed with the tcR package in R, and sharing was normalized by the product of cloneset sizes. To study raw recombination without the effects of thymic and clonal selection, out-of-frame nonproductive sequences were analyzed. Clones were called with MiXCR by TCRdb after fastp trimmed the public reads at Q25, and only in-frame beta chains were retained. Rows are combined by CDR3 protein, so each entry shows the most common genes and DNA. Clone size and V and J calls follow TCRdb, not the original study. The sample table shows 1.5 million to 2 million distinct CDR3 sequences, and around a third are seen once. Approximately 0.25% of the sample belongs to the ten largest clones.

V gives up 8 bases and J gives up 2 bases, and the segment between their germline ends measures 19 bases. Its CDR3 holds 16 amino acids, cysteine through phenylalanine. Only the CDR3 DNA stays, 48 bases, in frame from base 1. The germline V gene encodes CDR1 SNHLY and CDR2 FYNNEI. As for this clonotype: It has no known antigen specificity. No base-level quality is on record; no much larger clone is a single base apart.

The sequenced sample was cord blood. This receptor was obtained from a newborn girl in good health. This sequence uses TRBV2 and TRBJ2-1, and TRBD1 may be the D gene, going by 6 matching bases. The CDR3 region: CASPPEGAGAYNEQFF. The sequence in DNA is TGTGCCAGCCCGCCAGAAGGGGCAGGGGCCTACAATGAGCAGTTCTTC.